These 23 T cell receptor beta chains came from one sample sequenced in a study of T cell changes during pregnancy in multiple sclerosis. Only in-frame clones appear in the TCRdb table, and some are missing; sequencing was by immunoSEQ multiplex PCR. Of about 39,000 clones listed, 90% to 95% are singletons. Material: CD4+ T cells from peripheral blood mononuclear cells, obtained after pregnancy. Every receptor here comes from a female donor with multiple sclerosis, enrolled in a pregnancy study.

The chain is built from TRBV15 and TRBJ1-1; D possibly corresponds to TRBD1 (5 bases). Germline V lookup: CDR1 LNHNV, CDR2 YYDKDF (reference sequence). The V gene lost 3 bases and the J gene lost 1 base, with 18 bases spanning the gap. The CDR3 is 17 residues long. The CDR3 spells CATSSAGFRGPNTEAFF. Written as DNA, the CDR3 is TGTGCCACCAGCAGCGCCGGATTTAGGGGCCCGAACACTGAAGCTTTCTTT.

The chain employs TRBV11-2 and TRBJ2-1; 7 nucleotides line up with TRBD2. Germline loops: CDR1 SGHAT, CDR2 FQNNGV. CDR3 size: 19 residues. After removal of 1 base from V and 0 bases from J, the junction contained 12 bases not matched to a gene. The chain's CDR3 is CASSLAPSGDPSSYNEQFF. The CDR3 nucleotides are TGTGCCAGCAGCTTAGCGCCTAGCGGAGACCCTAGCTCCTACAATGAGCAGTTCTTC. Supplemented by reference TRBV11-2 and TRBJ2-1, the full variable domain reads EAGVAQSPRYKIIEKRQSVAFWCNPISGHATLYWYQQILGQGPKLLIQFQNNGVVDDSQLPKDRFSAERLKGVDSTLKIQPAKLEDSAVYLCASSLAPSGDPSSYNEQFFGPGTRLTVL.

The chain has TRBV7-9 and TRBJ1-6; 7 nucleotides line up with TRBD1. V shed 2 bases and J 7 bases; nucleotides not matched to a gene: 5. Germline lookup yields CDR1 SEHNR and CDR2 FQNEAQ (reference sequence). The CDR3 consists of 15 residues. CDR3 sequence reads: CASSLLRDRNSPLHF. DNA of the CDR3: TGTGCCAGCAGCTTACTAAGGGACAGAAATTCACCCCTCCACTTT.

CDR3: CASSTGPPFDGYTF. The CDR3 coding sequence is TGTGCCAGCAGTACAGGGCCGCCGTTCGATGGCTACACCTTC. V gene TRBV6-5 combines with J gene TRBJ1-2; weak D call: TRBD1 (6 bases). This CDR3 region has 14 residues. Trimming shortened V by 5 bases and J by 6 bases, and 16 bases separated the two germline ends. Germline lookup yields CDR1 MNHEY and CDR2 SVGAGI.

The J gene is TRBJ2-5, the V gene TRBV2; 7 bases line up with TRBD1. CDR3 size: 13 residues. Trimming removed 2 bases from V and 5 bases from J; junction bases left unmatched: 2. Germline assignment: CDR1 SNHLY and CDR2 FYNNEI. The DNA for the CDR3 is TGTGCCAGCAGTGAATGGGGACAGGAGACCCAGTACTTC. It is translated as CASSEWGQETQYF.

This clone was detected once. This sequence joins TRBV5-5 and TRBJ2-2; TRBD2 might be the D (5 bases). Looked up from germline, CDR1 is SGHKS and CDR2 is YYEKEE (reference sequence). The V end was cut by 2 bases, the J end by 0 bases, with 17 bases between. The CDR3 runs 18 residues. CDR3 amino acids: CASSFTLQRLPNTGELFF. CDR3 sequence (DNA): TGTGCCAGCAGCTTCACCCTACAGCGGTTGCCGAACACCGGGGAGCTGTTTTTT.

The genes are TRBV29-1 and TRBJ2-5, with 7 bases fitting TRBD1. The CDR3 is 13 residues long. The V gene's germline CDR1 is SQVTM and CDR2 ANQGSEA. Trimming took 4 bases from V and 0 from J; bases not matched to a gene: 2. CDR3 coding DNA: TGCAGCGTTGTGGGACAGAACCAAGAGACCCAGTACTTC. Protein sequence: CSVVGQNQETQYF. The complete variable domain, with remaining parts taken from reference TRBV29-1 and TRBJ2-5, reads SAVISQKPSRDICQRGTSLTIQCQVDSQVTMMFWYRQQPGQSLTLIATANQGSEATYESGFVIDKFPISRPNLTFSTLTVSNMSPEDSSIYLCSVVGQNQETQYFGPGTRLLVL.

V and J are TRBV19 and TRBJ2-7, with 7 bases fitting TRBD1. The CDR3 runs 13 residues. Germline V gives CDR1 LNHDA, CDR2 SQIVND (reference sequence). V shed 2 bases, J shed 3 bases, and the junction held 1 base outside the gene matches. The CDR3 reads CASSITGVYEQYF. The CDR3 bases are TGTGCCAGTAGTATAACAGGGGTCTACGAGCAGTACTTC.

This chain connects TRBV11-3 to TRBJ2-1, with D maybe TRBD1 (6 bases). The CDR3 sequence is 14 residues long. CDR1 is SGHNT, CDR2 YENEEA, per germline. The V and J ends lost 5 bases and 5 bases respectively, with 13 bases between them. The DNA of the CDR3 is TGTGCCAGCAGCCAACCTGCAGGGGACAATGAGCAGTTCTTC. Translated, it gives CASSQPAGDNEQFF.

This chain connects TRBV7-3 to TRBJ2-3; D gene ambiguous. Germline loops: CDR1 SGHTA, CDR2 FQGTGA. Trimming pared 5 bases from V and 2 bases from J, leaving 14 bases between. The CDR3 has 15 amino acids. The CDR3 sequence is CASSQMASSTDTQYF. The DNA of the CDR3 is TGTGCCAGCAGCCAAATGGCCAGTTCCACAGATACGCAGTATTTT.

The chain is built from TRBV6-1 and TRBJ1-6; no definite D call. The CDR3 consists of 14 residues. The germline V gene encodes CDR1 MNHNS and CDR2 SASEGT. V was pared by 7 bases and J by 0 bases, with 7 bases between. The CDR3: CASIGSSYNSPLHF. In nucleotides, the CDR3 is TGTGCCAGCATAGGGAGCTCCTATAATTCACCCCTCCACTTT.

CDR3 region: CASRALPGQKNTEAFF. As DNA, the CDR3 is TGTGCCAGTAGGGCTCTTCCGGGACAGAAGAACACTGAAGCTTTCTTT. This sequence joins TRBV19 and TRBJ1-1, with 7 bases fitting TRBD1. Unmatched junction bases numbered 11, after V lost 6 bases and J lost 1 base. This CDR3 has 16 amino acids. Germline CDR1 reads LNHDA; CDR2 reads SQIVND (reference sequence).

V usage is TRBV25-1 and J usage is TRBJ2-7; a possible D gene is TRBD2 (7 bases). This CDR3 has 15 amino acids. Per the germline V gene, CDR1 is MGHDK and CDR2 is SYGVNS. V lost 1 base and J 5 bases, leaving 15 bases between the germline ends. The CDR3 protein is CASSESGRGRNEQYF. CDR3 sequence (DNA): TGTGCCAGCAGTGAATCAGGGAGGGGGAGAAACGAGCAGTACTTC.

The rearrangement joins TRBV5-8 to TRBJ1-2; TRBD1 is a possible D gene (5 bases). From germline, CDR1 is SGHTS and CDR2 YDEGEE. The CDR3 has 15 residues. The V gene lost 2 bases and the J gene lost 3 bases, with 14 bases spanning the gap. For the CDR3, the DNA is TGTGCCAGCAGCTTTATCGGGACTGTTGACTATGGCTACACCTTC. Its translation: CASSFIGTVDYGYTF.

CDR3 nucleotides: TGTGCCAGCAGCGTAGGGGACAGGGGGCTGGGCACCGGGGAGCTGTTTTTT. This sequence encodes CASSVGDRGLGTGELFF. The chain recombines TRBV9 with TRBJ2-2, with 12 bases that match TRBD1. The V and J ends lost 0 bases and 4 bases, in that order; junction bases with no gene match: 4. Looked up from germline, CDR1 is SGDLS and CDR2 is YYNGEE. This CDR3 region has 17 residues. Looking up the rest from reference TRBV9 and TRBJ2-2 gives the full variable domain: DSGVTQTPKHLITATGQRVTLRCSPRSGDLSVYWYQQSLDQGLQFLIQYYNGEERAKGNILERFSAQQFPDLHSELNLSSLELGDSALYFCASSVGDRGLGTGELFFGEGSRLTVL.

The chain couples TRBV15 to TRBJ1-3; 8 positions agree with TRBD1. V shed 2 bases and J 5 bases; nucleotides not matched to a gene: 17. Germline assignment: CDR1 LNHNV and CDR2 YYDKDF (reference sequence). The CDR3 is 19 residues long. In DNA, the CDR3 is TGTGCCACCAGCAGACCCGCGGGGGATACAGGGGGTCGAAGAAACACCATATATTTT. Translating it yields CATSRPAGDTGGRRNTIYF.

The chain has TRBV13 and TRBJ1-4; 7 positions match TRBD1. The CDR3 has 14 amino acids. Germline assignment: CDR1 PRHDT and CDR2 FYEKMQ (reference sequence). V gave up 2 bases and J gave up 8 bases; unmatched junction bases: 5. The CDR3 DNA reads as TGTGCCAGCAGCTTACGTACAGGGGAGGAAAAACTGTTTTTT. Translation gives CASSLRTGEEKLFF.

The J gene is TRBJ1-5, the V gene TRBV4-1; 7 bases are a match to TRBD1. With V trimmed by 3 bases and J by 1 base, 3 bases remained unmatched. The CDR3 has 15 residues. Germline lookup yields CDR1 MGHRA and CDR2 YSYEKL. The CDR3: CASSQRTGSNQPQHF. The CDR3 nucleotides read TGCGCCAGCAGCCAGCGGACAGGCAGCAATCAGCCCCAGCATTTT.

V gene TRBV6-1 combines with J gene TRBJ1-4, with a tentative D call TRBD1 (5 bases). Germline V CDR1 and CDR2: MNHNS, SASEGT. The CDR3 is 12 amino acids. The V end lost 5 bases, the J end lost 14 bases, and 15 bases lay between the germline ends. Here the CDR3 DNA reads TGTGCCAGCAGTAAGGGGTGGGGTAACCTGTTTTTT. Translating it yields CASSKGWGNLFF.

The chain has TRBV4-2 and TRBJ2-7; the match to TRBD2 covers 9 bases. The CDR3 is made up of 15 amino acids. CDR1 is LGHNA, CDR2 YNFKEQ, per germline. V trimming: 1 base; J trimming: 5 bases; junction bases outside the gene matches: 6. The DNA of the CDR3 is TGTGCCAGCAGCCAAGCGGGAGCGGGGGGCGACGAGCAGTACTTC. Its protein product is CASSQAGAGGDEQYF.

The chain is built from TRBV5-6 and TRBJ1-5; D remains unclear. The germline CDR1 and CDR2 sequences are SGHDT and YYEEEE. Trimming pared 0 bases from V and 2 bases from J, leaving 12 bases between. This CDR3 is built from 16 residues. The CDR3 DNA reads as TGTGCCAGCAGCTTGGGAGTGGGCCAGGGCAATCAGCCCCAGCATTTT. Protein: CASSLGVGQGNQPQHF.

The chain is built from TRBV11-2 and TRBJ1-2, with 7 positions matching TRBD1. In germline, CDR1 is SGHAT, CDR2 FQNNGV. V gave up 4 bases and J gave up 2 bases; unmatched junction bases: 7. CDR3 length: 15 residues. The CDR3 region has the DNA TGTGCCAGCAGCTCGGTGCAGGGGGGAAACTATGGCTACACCTTC. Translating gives CASSSVQGGNYGYTF.

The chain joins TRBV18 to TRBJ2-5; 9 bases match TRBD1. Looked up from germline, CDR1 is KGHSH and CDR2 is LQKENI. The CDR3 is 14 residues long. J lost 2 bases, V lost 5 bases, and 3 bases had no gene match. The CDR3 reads CASSGTGRQETQYF. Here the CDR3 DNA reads TGTGCCAGCTCAGGGACAGGGAGGCAAGAGACCCAGTACTTC.